What follows describes a single TCR beta chain. Its target is unknown. The sample is drawn from a study of T cell repertoires in cytomegalovirus infection. One entry per CDR3 protein, called by TCRdb with MiXCR from the reads. The sample carries 310,000 or so distinct CDR3 sequences, about a sixth recorded once. General observations from the study: Adding up the frequency of public TCR beta families identified people who carried CMV plus the relevant HLA.

Germline V gene data show CDR1 as SGHAT and CDR2 as FQNNGV. V was pared by 10 bases and J by 9 bases, with 17 bases between. This CDR3 region has 12 residues. V is TRBV11-2 and J is TRBJ2-3; no clear D gene. What was sequenced was PBMCs. This receptor was obtained from a human donor in good health (CMV status not recorded). Some clones in this sample may be carry-over from other donors' samples. The CDR3 coding sequence is TGTGCCACACCCCTTGCGGATAGCACGCAGTATTTT. This sequence encodes CATPLADSTQYF.